One and the same sample provided the 3 T cell receptor beta chains below, sequenced in a study of T-cell reconstitution after alpha-beta-depleted transplantation in children. A library of TCRbeta sequences, prepared with unique molecular identifiers, was generated. TCRdb re-analysed the PCR reads in MiXCR, keeping a single row per CDR3 protein. This sample yields 490,000 or so distinct CDR3 sequences, of which around an eighth are seen a single time; about 5.6% belongs to the top ten. This specimen consisted of PBMCs from the stem cell graft donor, obtained from the stem cell graft. The receptor set was obtained from a human donor who donated a stem cell graft to a child with combined immunodeficiency.

In its sample, this clonotype was seen many times. The gene calls are TRBV29-1 and TRBJ2-3, with D possibly TRBD1 on 6 matching bases. Germline CDR1 is SQVTM and CDR2 is ANQGSEA. Trimming stripped 2 bases from V and 4 bases from J, with 7 bases between. This CDR3 contains 12 residues. The CDR3 reads CSVEQGSDTQYF. Here the CDR3 DNA reads TGCAGCGTTGAACAGGGGTCAGATACGCAGTATTTT.

This chain links TRBV12-3 or TRBV12-4 with TRBJ2-1, with D possibly being TRBD1 (6 bases). The CDR3 covers 16 residues. V gave up 7 bases and J gave up 0 bases, with 16 bases separating them. In nucleotides, the CDR3 is TGTGCCAGCAACCTACAGGGCCCGAGCTCCTACAATGAGCAGTTCTTC. Protein: CASNLQGPSSYNEQFF.

This clonotype was counted only a few times. CDR3 residues: CASSPSGGLETQYF. The CDR3 DNA follows: TGCGCCAGCAGCCCGAGTGGGGGGCTAGAGACCCAGTACTTC. The chain has TRBV5-1 and TRBJ2-5; D possibly matches TRBD1 or TRBD2 (6 bases each). The length of the CDR3 is 14 residues. Germline assignment: CDR1 SGHRS and CDR2 YFSETQ. Trimming left V 4 bases short and J 4 bases short, with 14 bases between.